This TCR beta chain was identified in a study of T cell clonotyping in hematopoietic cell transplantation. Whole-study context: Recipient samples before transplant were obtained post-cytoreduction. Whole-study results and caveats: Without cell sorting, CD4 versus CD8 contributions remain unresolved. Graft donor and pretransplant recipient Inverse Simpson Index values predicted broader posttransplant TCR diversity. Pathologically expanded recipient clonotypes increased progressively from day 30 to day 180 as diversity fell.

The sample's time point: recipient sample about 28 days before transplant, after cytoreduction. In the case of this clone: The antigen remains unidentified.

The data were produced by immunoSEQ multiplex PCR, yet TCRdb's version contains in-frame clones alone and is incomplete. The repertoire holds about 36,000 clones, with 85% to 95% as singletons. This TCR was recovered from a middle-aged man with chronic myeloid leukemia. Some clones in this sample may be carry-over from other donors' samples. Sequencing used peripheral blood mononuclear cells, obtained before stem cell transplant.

The CDR3 is CASSLTDEAFF. CDR3 DNA sequence: TGTGCCAGCAGCTTGACCGATGAAGCTTTCTTT. The chain combines TRBV5-4 with TRBJ1-1; D not resolved. V was trimmed by 1 base and J by 7 bases, leaving 5 bases between them. Looked up from germline, CDR1 is SGHNT and CDR2 is YYREEE (reference sequence). This CDR3 has 11 residues.